This T cell receptor beta chain was sequenced during a study of a mutant IDH1 vaccine in newly diagnosed glioma listed by TCRdb under 2021. As for the study more broadly: Patients received eight vaccinations in weeks 1, 3, 5, 7, 11, 15, 19 and 23, corresponding to visits V03 through V10. Vaccination began 4-6 weeks after radiotherapy alone, or alongside temozolomide cycles in the chemotherapy-containing groups. The roughly 30 treated patients were approximately 62% male and 37.5% female, with a mean age of around 40 years. Prior to enrollment, patients had been given standard therapy consisting of radiotherapy alone, temozolomide alone, or radiochemotherapy with temozolomide, with the combination given to most patients. Peripheral blood samples were drawn at six visits, namely V03 (baseline), V05, V07, V10, V12 and V13. Longitudinal TCRB deep sequencing was done for 25 to 30 treated patients, wherever samples were available for exploratory analyses. The research as a whole found: Selection of PBMC samples for TCRB deep sequencing was based on availability. Vaccine-induced immune responses across multiple MHC alleles were detected in roughly 94% of patients. Changes in the top peripheral T cell clonotypes picked up by TCRB sequencing did not appear to be linked to pseudoprogression. The authors noted that analyses of patient blood samples could not be reproduced because of sample limitations.

The library was generated by the immunoSEQ multiplex PCR assay. Following the manufacturer's protocol, the hsTCRB Kit was used to amplify rearranged TCR beta chain sequences. TCRB libraries were sequenced on an Illumina MiSeq. Per the authors' processing: The proprietary platform of the kit vendor was used for demultiplexing, trimming and gene mapping. In its TCRdb copy, this immuneACCESS table keeps in-frame sequences only and misses some clones. Where compared with another copy, unresolved V genes explain less than half of these, and the others have no known cause. Clonal size and the V and J genes are those of that table, whereas D and trimming came from the DNA. The sample data list roughly 120,000 clones, and just under 80% of these were observed just once. Of the sample, 5.5% is held by the ten largest clones. The time point tag for this specimen amounts to: week 11, during vaccination. Every vaccine dose consisted of 300 ug of a 20-mer mutant IDH1 peptide in Montanide, administered subcutaneously together with topical imiquimod. Newly diagnosed WHO grade 3 or 4 IDH1-mutant astrocytomas showing loss of nuclear ATRX were present in the donors. The samples were drawn from NOA16, a multicentre, single-arm, open-label phase I trial in Germany that tested a mutant IDH1 peptide vaccine in humans for the first time. Genomic DNA for TCRB sequencing was isolated from EDTA blood with the DNeasy Blood and Tissue Kit.

The trim is 0 bases for V and 3 bases for J, with a gap of 12 bases between the germline ends. The CDR3 starts with the cysteine, ends with the phenylalanine, and has 15 residues. Here the CDR3 DNA is all that survives: 45 bases in frame from base 1. CDR1 and CDR2 (LGHNA, YNFKEQ) derive from the germline V gene. As to this clone: This receptor's antigen is unknown. Per-base qualities were not stored, and no clone one base away is much larger.

Sequenced material: PBMCs, taken from a glioma patient whose treatment included an IDH1 peptide vaccine. The chain employs TRBV4-2 and TRBJ2-7; a tentative D match to TRBD1 spans 6 bases. The sequence was obtained from a man between 35 and 55 years old with glioma. The CDR3 loop reads CASSQDGAGDYEQYF. The DNA is TGTGCCAGCAGCCAAGATGGAGCAGGGGACTACGAGCAGTACTTC.